A single sample is the source of the 10 T cell receptor beta chains below, sequenced in a study of cytomegalovirus exposure and HLA in healthy donors listed by TCRdb under 2017. The method behind the library was the immunoSEQ multiplex PCR assay. A mixture of 60 forward primers for TCR Vbeta segments and 13 reverse primers for TCR Jbeta segments was used in the multiplex PCR. Entries here come from immuneACCESS through TCRdb and include only in-frame sequences with V and J called. Some clones fail to appear in such tables; in the studies checked, an unresolved V gene covers under half of the shortfall, and the cause of the remainder is unknown. The sample records under 150,000 clones, roughly 84% of which are singletons. The top ten clonotypes cover 1.5% to 2% of the sample. Input material: PBMCs. These receptors all come from a boy aged 5-17 years in good health and CMV-seronegative.

The rearrangement joins TRBV2 to TRBJ2-5; D uncertain. The germline V gene has CDR1 SNHLY and CDR2 FYNNEI. V was pared by 3 bases and J by 2 bases, with 16 bases between. The CDR3 sequence is 16 residues long. The CDR3 sequence: CASSDNLVGRQETQYF. Written as DNA, the CDR3 is TGTGCCAGCAGTGATAATCTAGTTGGCAGACAAGAGACCCAGTACTTC.

The rearrangement links TRBV7-9 to TRBJ2-5; D perhaps matches TRBD1 (6 bases). V was shortened by 5 bases and J by 1 base, with 14 bases between the two germline ends. Per germline, CDR1 SEHNR and CDR2 FQNEAQ (reference sequence). The length of the CDR3 is 15 residues. The CDR3 protein is CASSLTTGTQETQYF. CDR3 nucleotide sequence: TGTGCCAGCAGCCTAACCACAGGGACCCAAGAGACCCAGTACTTC.

The chain uses TRBV7-2 and TRBJ1-6, with a tentative D call TRBD1 (5 bases). V dropped 4 bases and J dropped 7 bases, with 17 bases sitting between them. Germline CDR1 and CDR2: SGHTA and FQGNSA. This CDR3 is built from 16 residues. DNA for the CDR3: TGTGCCAGCAGCTCCTGGAGGGGCGGATCAAATTCACCCCTCCACTTT. It translates to CASSSWRGGSNSPLHF. Based on the CDR3 plus reference TRBV7-2 and TRBJ1-6, the full variable domain is GAGVSQSPSNKVTEKGKDVELRCDPISGHTALYWYRQSLGQGLEFLIYFQGNSAPDKSGLPSDRFSAERTGGSVSTLTIQRTQQEDSAVYLCASSSWRGGSNSPLHFGNGTRLTVT.

The V gene is TRBV6-6, the J gene TRBJ2-3, with 11 bases that match TRBD2. This CDR3 is 16 amino acids long. From germline, CDR1 is MNHNY and CDR2 SVGAGI (reference sequence). The V gene end was trimmed by 2 bases and the J gene end by 5 bases; junction bases not matched to a gene: 6. CDR3 region: CASSYGIAGGLDTQYF. The CDR3 bases are TGTGCCAGCAGTTACGGGATAGCGGGGGGGCTAGATACGCAGTATTTT.

This chain uses TRBV21-1 with TRBJ2-7; TRBD1, the table's D call, was not compared with the DNA. TRBV21-1 is listed as a pseudogene. This CDR3 is built from 17 residues. CDR3 amino acids: CASSNLPDRSQDYEQYF. The CDR3 DNA follows: TGTGCCAGCAGCAACTTGCCCGACAGGTCGCAAGATTACGAGCAGTACTTC.

The chain carries TRBV4-1 and TRBJ1-2; the match to TRBD1 covers 8 bases. From germline, CDR1 is MGHRA and CDR2 YSYEKL. The CDR3 is made up of 16 amino acids. V lost 1 base to trimming and J lost 6 bases; unmatched junction nucleotides: 10. The chain's CDR3 is CASSQGIIQGDHGYTF. Here the CDR3 DNA reads TGCGCCAGCAGCCAAGGTATAATACAGGGGGACCATGGCTACACCTTC.

The rearrangement links TRBV19 to TRBJ2-5; 10 nucleotides match TRBD2. J lost 5 bases, V lost 5 bases, and 5 bases had no gene match. This CDR3 has 14 amino acids. Germline CDR1 reads LNHDA; CDR2 reads SQIVND (reference sequence). In DNA form, the CDR3 reads TGTGCCAGTAGTGTAGGACTAGCGGCCGAGACCCAGTACTTC. Protein: CASSVGLAAETQYF.

The gene calls are TRBV10-3 and TRBJ2-6, with D perhaps matching TRBD2 (6 bases). V was cut by 2 bases and J by 1 base, with 9 bases left in between. The CDR3 consists of 16 residues. CDR1 ENHRY and CDR2 SYGVKD come from the germline V gene. CDR3 bases: TGTGCCATCAGTGAGGTGGGAGGTTCTGGGGCCAACGTCCTGACTTTC. It translates to CAISEVGGSGANVLTF.

This clone has just one count. V and J are TRBV7-6 and TRBJ1-1, with a weak D call TRBD1 (5 bases). CDR1 is SGHVS and CDR2 is FNYEAQ in the germline V gene. V gave up 0 bases and J gave up 5 bases, with 10 bases separating them. The CDR3 has 14 residues. CDR3 protein: CASSLAEGRTEAFF. The CDR3 nucleotides read TGTGCCAGCAGCTTAGCGGAGGGGCGGACTGAAGCTTTCTTT.

V is TRBV5-6 and J is TRBJ2-3; weak D call: TRBD1 (6 bases). V shed 0 bases and J shed 6 bases, with 14 bases lying between them. The CDR3 is made up of 15 amino acids. Germline V gives CDR1 SGHDT, CDR2 YYEEEE. The CDR3 region has the DNA TGTGCCAGCAGCTTGGGGACAGCTGGGACCGATACGCAGTATTTT. Amino acids: CASSLGTAGTDTQYF. The full variable domain, its missing parts supplied by reference TRBV5-6 and TRBJ2-3, is DAGVTQSPTHLIKTRGQQVTLRCSPKSGHDTVSWYQQALGQGPQFIFQYYEEEERQRGNFPDRFSGHQFPNYSSELNVNALLLGDSALYLCASSLGTAGTDTQYFGPGTRLTVL.